The clone carrying this T cell receptor beta chain was seen repeatedly, ten times or more. Combining iRepertoire HTBI primers with Arm-PCR of CDR3 regions, the authors built TCR beta libraries. TCRdb reprocessed the multiplex PCR reads via MiXCR and lists one record per CDR3 protein. The sample contains roughly 440,000 distinct CDR3 sequences, roughly 15% of which appear only once. Specified time point: newly diagnosed GD, antithyroid drugs for less than 3 months. The authors made the TCR library using RNA they extracted from PBMCs. This entry comes from a study of regulatory T cells in long-lasting Graves disease. Deletions cut 2 bases from V and 4 bases from J, with 5 bases between. Per the germline V gene, CDR1 is KGHDR and CDR2 is SFDVKD. The CDR3 runs to 12 residues. The same data also contributed to another study, on T cells in Graves' hyperthyroidism and ophthalmopathy. From that second work: Uncontrolled infection, other autoimmune disease, pregnancy and lactation each barred patients from inclusion. Using the HTBI primer set, a first-round RT-PCR was run on the TCR CDR3.

This TCR was recovered from a young woman with Graves disease. This specimen consisted of peripheral blood mononuclear cells (PBMCs), obtained at new diagnosis, from a patient treated with antithyroid drugs. The chain has TRBV24-1 and TRBJ2-7; D remains ambiguous. The CDR3 nucleotides read TGTGCCACCAGTGATTCTTCTTACGAGCAGTACTTC. This sequence encodes CATSDSSYEQYF.